This T cell receptor (beta chain) was observed in a study of vaccination effects on CD4 cells after COVID-19. Study-wide results and caveats: Of the vaccine-induced clones from healthy vaccinees, merely 1 of 255 recognized common cold coronaviruses as well.

On roughly day 10 of culture, CD4+ T cells were separated out. Only one count was recorded for this clone. Its antigen is not identified. Clones were sequenced by immunoSEQ multiplex PCR, and TCRdb holds only the in-frame ones, with some missing. The repertoire includes 35,000 to 40,000 clones, roughly 80% of them detected once, and 2.9% sits in the top ten. This CDR3 is built from 14 residues. Germline values: CDR1 MNHNS, CDR2 SASEGT. Trimming took off 4 bases at V and 6 bases at J, with 13 bases between the two ends. This clonotype originated in a human donor who received a COVID-19 vaccine. Sample: CD4+ T cells from PBMCs cultured without peptide, taken before COVID-19 vaccination. The V and J genes are TRBV6-1 and TRBJ2-1; no reliable D call. The CDR3 protein is CASSGAGRPNEQFF. CDR3 sequence (DNA): TGTGCCAGCAGTGGAGCTGGACGCCCCAATGAGCAGTTCTTC.